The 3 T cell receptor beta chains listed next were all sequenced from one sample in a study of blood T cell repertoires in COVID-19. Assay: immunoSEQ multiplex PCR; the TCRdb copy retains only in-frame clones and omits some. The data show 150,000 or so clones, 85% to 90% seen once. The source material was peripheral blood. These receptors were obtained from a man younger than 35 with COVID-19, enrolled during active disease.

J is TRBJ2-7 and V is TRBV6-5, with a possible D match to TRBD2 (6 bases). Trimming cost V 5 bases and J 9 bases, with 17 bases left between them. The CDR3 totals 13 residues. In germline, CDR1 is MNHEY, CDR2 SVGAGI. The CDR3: CASSPLRDFGQYF. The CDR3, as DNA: TGTGCCAGCAGTCCACTCCGGGACTTCGGGCAGTACTTC.

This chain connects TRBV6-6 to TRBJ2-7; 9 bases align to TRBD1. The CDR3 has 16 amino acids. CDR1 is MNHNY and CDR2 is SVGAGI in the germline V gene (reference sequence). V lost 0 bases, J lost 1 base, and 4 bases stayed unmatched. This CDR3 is CASSYSRTGASYEQYF. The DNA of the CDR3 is TGTGCCAGCAGTTACTCCCGGACAGGGGCATCCTACGAGCAGTACTTC.

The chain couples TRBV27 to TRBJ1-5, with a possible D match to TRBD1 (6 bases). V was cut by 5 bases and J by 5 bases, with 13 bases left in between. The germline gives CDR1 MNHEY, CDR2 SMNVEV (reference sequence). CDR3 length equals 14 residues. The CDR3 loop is CASSRGGAYQPQHF. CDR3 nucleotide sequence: TGTGCCAGCAGTCGAGGGGGGGCCTATCAGCCCCAGCATTTT.